These 30 T cell receptor beta chains were sequenced from one sample in a study of regulatory T cells. Amplification used 52 TRBV primers and 13 TRBJ primers. The data were produced by immunoSEQ multiplex PCR, yet TCRdb's version contains in-frame clones alone and is incomplete. The sample has approximately 10,000 clones, nearly 85% seen once. Source material: CD8+ T cells sorted from blood. These receptors were obtained from a person aged 18 to 35 with CD3G deficiency.

J is TRBJ1-6 and V is TRBV10-3, with D maybe TRBD1 (6 bases). CDR1 ENHRY and CDR2 SYGVKD come from the germline V gene. The CDR3 has 17 residues. Trimming stripped 1 base from V and 7 bases from J, with 17 bases between. CDR3 region: CAISEFSPGHPNSPLHF. The CDR3 DNA follows: TGTGCCATCAGTGAGTTCTCCCCGGGACACCCGAATTCACCCCTCCACTTT.

The genes are TRBV10-2 and TRBJ2-7; the match to TRBD1 covers 9 bases. V was clipped by 8 bases and J by 5 bases; unmatched bases: 10. The CDR3 covers 14 residues. Per germline, CDR1 WSHSY and CDR2 SAAADI. The CDR3 DNA sequence: TGCGCCAGCGCACCGGGACAGGGTAGCCACGAGCAGTACTTC. It encodes CASAPGQGSHEQYF.

V and J are TRBV28 and TRBJ2-7; D gene unclear. The CDR3 has 12 residues. The germline V and J ends were trimmed by 3 bases and 5 bases, with 8 bases remaining between them. CDR1 is MDHEN and CDR2 is SYDVKM in the germline V gene. CDR3 residues: CASSFWGNEQYF. The CDR3 DNA follows: TGTGCCAGCAGTTTCTGGGGAAACGAGCAGTACTTC.

Within the sample, this clone is medium-sized. The chain carries TRBV11-3 and TRBJ2-7; D not certain. The germline V and J ends were trimmed by 5 bases and 5 bases, with 19 bases remaining between them. The CDR3 loop spans 15 amino acids. Germline CDR1 and CDR2: SGHNT and YENEEA. The CDR3 DNA reads TGTGCCAGCAGCCTTCCCGCTCCTCGGTCCCACGAGCAGTACTTC. Amino acids: CASSLPAPRSHEQYF. The whole variable domain, filled in from reference TRBV11-3 and TRBJ2-7, reads EAGVVQSPRYKIIEKKQPVAFWCNPISGHNTLYWYLQNLGQGPELLIRYENEEAVDDSQLPKDRFSAERLKGVDSTLKIQPAELGDSAVYLCASSLPAPRSHEQYFGPGTRLTVT.

This rearrangement joins TRBV7-8 to TRBJ2-3; no clear D gene. CDR3 length equals 14 residues. The V end was cut by 3 bases, the J end by 2 bases, with 9 bases between. Germline V gives CDR1 SGHVS, CDR2 FQNEAQ. CDR3 bases: TGTGCCAGCAGCTTGAGCGACCTCACAGATACGCAGTATTTT. Its protein product is CASSLSDLTDTQYF. Full variable domain (outside the CDR3, taken from reference TRBV7-8 and TRBJ2-3): GAGVSQSPRYKVAKRGQDVALRCDPISGHVSLFWYQQALGQGPEFLTYFQNEAQLDKSGLPSDRFFAERPEGSVSTLKIQRTQQEDSAVYLCASSLSDLTDTQYFGPGTRLTVL.

The sample holds one count of this clone. CDR3 coding DNA: TGTGCCTCCTCCCCGGGAGGGAACTATGGCTACACCTTC. It yields the protein CASSPGGNYGYTF. The chain recombines TRBV10-3 with TRBJ1-2, with D hard to call. Trimming shortened V by 11 bases and J by 2 bases, and 15 bases separated the two germline ends. CDR3 size: 13 residues. Germline assignment: CDR1 ENHRY and CDR2 SYGVKD.

The CDR3 bases are TGTGCCAGCAGCCGGGGACAGGCCCACGAGCAGTACTTC. Residues: CASSRGQAHEQYF. The chain couples TRBV7-8 to TRBJ2-7; 8 bases line up with TRBD1. The germline V gene has CDR1 SGHVS and CDR2 FQNEAQ. The CDR3 length is 13 residues. The ends lost 5 bases at V and 5 bases at J; junction bases unmatched: 5.

The gene calls are TRBV28 and TRBJ2-6, with a tentative D call TRBD2 (6 bases). Trimming removed 6 bases at V and 0 bases at J, with 15 bases between. Germline V gives CDR1 MDHEN, CDR2 SYDVKM. This CDR3 has 17 residues. The CDR3 spells CASSRGTLLSGANVLTF. The CDR3 bases are TGTGCCAGCAGCCGGGGGACTTTACTCTCTGGGGCCAACGTCCTGACTTTC. Looking up the rest from reference TRBV28 and TRBJ2-6 gives the full variable domain: DVKVTQSSRYLVKRTGEKVFLECVQDMDHENMFWYRQDPGLGLRLIYFSYDVKMKEKGDIPEGYSVSREKKERFSLILESASTNQTSMYLCASSRGTLLSGANVLTFGAGSRLTVL.

The J gene is TRBJ1-1, the V gene TRBV4-1, with no clear D. The CDR3 spans 14 residues. Germline-derived CDR1 and CDR2 are MGHRA and YSYEKL. V lost 4 bases, J lost 5 bases, and 14 bases lay in between. The CDR3 DNA is TGCGCCAGCAGCCCCTCGGCCCGAGGGACTGAAGCTTTCTTT. This sequence encodes CASSPSARGTEAFF.

The chain uses TRBV6-6 and TRBJ1-2; no definite D call. CDR3 size: 12 residues. Trimming stripped 1 base from V and 6 bases from J, with 6 bases between. Germline loops: CDR1 MNHNY, CDR2 SVGAGI (reference sequence). The CDR3 here is CASSYFGDGYTF. DNA of the CDR3: TGTGCCAGCAGTTACTTCGGGGATGGCTACACCTTC.

The chain carries TRBV27 and TRBJ1-2; D remains unclear. Germline assignment: CDR1 MNHEY and CDR2 SMNVEV (reference sequence). The V and J ends lost 4 bases and 7 bases respectively, with 13 bases between them. CDR3 length equals 13 residues. The CDR3 sequence is CASSSGPAGGYTF. The CDR3 DNA follows: TGTGCCAGCAGTTCCGGTCCGGCGGGTGGCTACACCTTC.

V gene TRBV10-1 combines with J gene TRBJ2-5; 8 bases are shared with TRBD2. Looked up from germline, CDR1 is WNHNN and CDR2 is SYGVQD (reference sequence). Germline trimming cut 11 bases from V and 5 bases from J; bases unmatched to any gene: 7. The CDR3 has 12 amino acids. This CDR3 reads CARRGGAETQYF. The CDR3 bases are TGCGCCCGACGGGGGGGGGCCGAGACCCAGTACTTC.

V and J are TRBV4-1 and TRBJ2-7; no clear D gene. This CDR3 has 15 amino acids. With 4 bases removed from V and 5 bases from J, the gap between germline ends came to 18 bases. Germline lookup yields CDR1 MGHRA and CDR2 YSYEKL. CDR3 nucleotide sequence: TGCGCCAGCAGCCCCCAAGTCGGCAGTAGACACGAGCAGTACTTC. It is translated as CASSPQVGSRHEQYF.

A word on this clone: The junction departs from the called germline gene at one end, perhaps through a read error. The chain combines TRBV10-3 with TRBJ2-7, with D perhaps matching TRBD1 (5 bases). The CDR3 spans 13 residues. The V gene's germline CDR1 is ENHRY and CDR2 SYGVKD. The CDR3 spells CASSYATAYEQYF. The DNA of the CDR3 is TGTGCCAGCAGTTACGCGACAGCCTACGAGCAGTACTTC.

This clone came up once. V gene TRBV7-8 combines with J gene TRBJ2-1; D is unclear. The CDR3 is made up of 14 amino acids. V lost 3 bases, J lost 0 bases, and 6 bases lay in between. From germline, CDR1 is SGHVS and CDR2 FQNEAQ. The CDR3 reads CASSFGSSYNEQFF. CDR3 nucleotides: TGTGCCAGCAGCTTTGGCAGCTCCTACAATGAGCAGTTCTTC. The full variable domain, rest sourced from reference TRBV7-8 and TRBJ2-1, is GAGVSQSPRYKVAKRGQDVALRCDPISGHVSLFWYQQALGQGPEFLTYFQNEAQLDKSGLPSDRFFAERPEGSVSTLKIQRTQQEDSAVYLCASSFGSSYNEQFFGPGTRLTVL.

This clone was found once. The V call is TRBV6-1, the J call TRBJ2-7; D assignment may be TRBD1 or TRBD2 (5 bases each). The CDR3 extends over 13 amino acids. From germline, CDR1 is MNHNS and CDR2 SASEGT. Trimming removed 4 bases from V and 2 bases from J, with 9 bases in between. CDR3 in amino acids: CASSGGSTYEQYF. CDR3 nucleotides: TGTGCCAGCAGTGGGGGGTCCACCTACGAGCAGTACTTC.

The CDR3 DNA sequence: TGTGCCAGCAGCGGGGGACTAGCCCCTGAGCAGTTCTTC. It specifies CASSGGLAPEQFF. The V call is TRBV7-9, the J call TRBJ2-1, with 9 bases matching TRBD2. The CDR3 contains 13 residues. The J segment lost 9 bases and the V segment lost 5 bases, leaving 5 bases of the junction unmatched. CDR1 SEHNR and CDR2 FQNEAQ come from the germline V gene (reference sequence).

The J gene is TRBJ2-5, the V gene TRBV5-1; TRBD1 agrees at 7 bases. V lost 7 bases to trimming and J lost 5 bases; unmatched junction nucleotides: 11. Germline V gene lookup returns CDR1 SGHRS and CDR2 YFSETQ. The CDR3 loop spans 14 amino acids. CDR3: CASAGTVQGETQYF. CDR3 DNA: TGCGCCAGCGCCGGGACAGTTCAAGGGGAGACCCAGTACTTC.

The chain couples TRBV4-1 to TRBJ2-7; possibly TRBD1 for D (6 bases). CDR3 length equals 17 residues. CDR1 and CDR2 from the germline V gene are MGHRA and YSYEKL. V lost 0 bases to trimming and J lost 1 base, with 16 bases between them. The CDR3, as DNA: TGCGCCAGCAGCCAAGACTTCACGGACAGTCTATCCTACGAGCAGTACTTC. This sequence encodes CASSQDFTDSLSYEQYF.

The chain links TRBV28 to TRBJ2-5; the D gene is possibly TRBD2 (6 bases). Judging by the DNA end, TRBJ2-7 fits better; the J call may be wrong. From germline, CDR1 is MDHEN and CDR2 SYDVKM. This CDR3 region has 16 residues. The CDR3 nucleotides are TGTGCCAGCAGTTTATGGGGGGGAGTTAATTCCCACGAGCAGTACTTC. Protein sequence: CASSLWGGVNSHEQYF.

The chain combines TRBV19 with TRBJ2-2, with unresolved D. V lost 4 bases and J lost 6, with 6 bases in between. The length of the CDR3 is 12 residues. From germline, CDR1 is LNHDA and CDR2 SQIVND (reference sequence). The CDR3 sequence is CASSTWAGELFF. CDR3 bases: TGTGCCAGTAGTACCTGGGCCGGGGAGCTGTTTTTT.

The chain carries TRBV9 and TRBJ2-3; tentatively, D is TRBD2 (6 bases). Trimming took off 3 bases at V and 1 base at J, with 12 bases between the two ends. The CDR3 is made up of 15 amino acids. Germline V gene data show CDR1 as SGDLS and CDR2 as YYNGEE. CDR3 protein: CASSGGTARTDTQYF. The CDR3 nucleotides are TGTGCCAGCAGCGGGGGGACTGCCCGCACAGATACGCAGTATTTT.

This chain joins TRBV11-2 and TRBJ2-3; tentatively, D is TRBD2 (5 bases). This CDR3 comprises 17 residues. Deletions cut 5 bases from V and 1 base from J, with 19 bases between. The germline gives CDR1 SGHAT, CDR2 FQNNGV. As DNA, the CDR3 is TGTGCCAGCAGCATCAACGGGGTATACGAGGGCACAGATACGCAGTATTTT. Amino acid sequence: CASSINGVYEGTDTQYF.

The J gene is TRBJ2-3, the V gene TRBV6-1; D is unclear. The germline CDR1 and CDR2 sequences are MNHNS and SASEGT. Trimming cost V 0 bases and J 2 bases, with 30 bases left between them. The CDR3 is 22 residues long. The CDR3 loop reads CASSEALSIFALLKGHTDTQYF. As DNA, the CDR3 is TGTGCCAGCAGTGAAGCGCTATCTATATTCGCTCTACTTAAAGGTCACACAGATACGCAGTATTTT.

The chain couples TRBV7-9 to TRBJ2-5; D is undetermined. V lost 1 base and J lost 4, with 10 bases in between. Germline V lookup: CDR1 SEHNR, CDR2 FQNEAQ (reference sequence). The CDR3 sequence is 14 residues long. CDR3 bases: TGTGCCAGCAGCTTAGTAGGGCTGGGAGAGACCCAGTACTTC. It translates to CASSLVGLGETQYF.

V gene TRBV5-1 combines with J gene TRBJ2-3; 11 positions match TRBD2. Germline assignment: CDR1 SGHRS and CDR2 YFSETQ. The CDR3 spans 16 residues. V lost 1 base to trimming and J lost 1 base; unmatched junction nucleotides: 2. CDR3 amino acids: CASSLTGLAGTDTQYF. The CDR3 DNA follows: TGCGCCAGCAGCTTGACGGGACTAGCGGGCACAGATACGCAGTATTTT.

This chain joins TRBV23-1 and TRBJ1-4; D gene unclear. TRBV23-1 is recorded as an ORF, its role being uncertain. V was shortened by 0 bases and J by 8 bases, with 7 bases between the two germline ends. The CDR3 covers 13 residues. CDR3 residues: CASSQSFMEKLFF. The CDR3 coding sequence is TGCGCCAGCAGTCAATCGTTTATGGAAAAACTGTTTTTT.

Comment on this clone: Different DNA sequences within this sample yield the same CDR3. This rearrangement joins TRBV6-1 to TRBJ2-1, with D uncertain. V was clipped by 1 base and J by 8 bases, with 12 bases between them. The CDR3 loop spans 14 amino acids. CDR1 and CDR2 (germline): MNHNS, SASEGT. CDR3 sequence: CASSEGGRVDEQFF. DNA of the CDR3: TGTGCCAGCAGTGAAGGGGGTCGAGTGGATGAGCAGTTCTTC.

The chain employs TRBV19 and TRBJ2-2; D not certain. The CDR3 runs 12 residues. Per the germline V gene, CDR1 is LNHDA and CDR2 is SQIVND (reference sequence). V lost 6 bases, J lost 5 bases, and 7 bases lay in between. CDR3 in amino acids: CASRTRTGELFF. In DNA form, the CDR3 reads TGTGCCAGTAGGACCCGAACCGGGGAGCTGTTTTTT.

CDR3 residues: CASSIQDFDGELFF. The CDR3 DNA is TGTGCCAGTAGTATACAAGATTTCGACGGGGAGCTGTTTTTT. The V call is TRBV19, the J call TRBJ2-2; D is uncertain. Trimming left V 2 bases short and J 7 bases short, with 11 bases between. CDR3 length: 14 residues. Germline V gene sequence: CDR1 LNHDA, CDR2 SQIVND (reference sequence).